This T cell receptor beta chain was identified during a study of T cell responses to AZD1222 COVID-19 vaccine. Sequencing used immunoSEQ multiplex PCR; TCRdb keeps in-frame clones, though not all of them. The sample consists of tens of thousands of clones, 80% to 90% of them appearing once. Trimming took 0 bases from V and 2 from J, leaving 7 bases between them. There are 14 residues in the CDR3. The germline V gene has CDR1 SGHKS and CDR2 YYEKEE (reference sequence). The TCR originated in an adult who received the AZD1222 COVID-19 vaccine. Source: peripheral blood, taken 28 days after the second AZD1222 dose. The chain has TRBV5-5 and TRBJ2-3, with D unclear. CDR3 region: CASSLEPPTDTQYF. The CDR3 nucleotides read TGTGCCAGCAGCTTGGAGCCCCCCACAGATACGCAGTATTTT.